Listed below are T cell receptor beta chains from one sample, sequenced in a study of blood T cell repertoires in COVID-19. The repertoire was sequenced with immunoSEQ multiplex PCR; TCRdb's copy has only in-frame clones and lacks some. Of around 110,000 clones in the sample, approximately 84% were seen once. The sample was peripheral blood. Receptors were obtained from a woman aged 60-75 years with acute or convalescent COVID-19. Both conserved end residues are part of each CDR3. Each record gives: V gene, D gene, clone size, J gene, CDR3 length, CDR3 protein, CDR3 DNA. A D gene is named only where the DNA matches it firmly. Clone size is stated in some rows and not others, as once, few, many or a class when expanded.

>TRBV27|NA|NA|TRBJ2-5|13
CASSLSPIRAQYF
TGTGCCAGCAGTTTATCCCCGATTCGGGCCCAGTACTTC
>TRBV2|NA|NA|TRBJ1-3|14
CASMDSSYGNTIYF
TGTGCCAGCATGGACAGCTCGTATGGAAACACCATATATTTT
>TRBV3-1/TRBV3-2|NA|NA|TRBJ1-2|13
CASSGDNNYGYTF
TGTGCCAGCAGCGGCGACAACAACTATGGCTACACCTTC
>TRBV5-1|TRBD1|NA|TRBJ1-1|15
CASTPTTGGDGEAFF
TGCGCCAGCACCCCTACGACAGGGGGGGACGGTGAAGCTTTCTTT
>TRBV6-2/TRBV6-3|TRBD1|few|TRBJ1-5|15
CASSYYGTGDQPQHF
TGTGCCAGCAGTTACTATGGGACAGGGGATCAGCCCCAGCATTTT
>TRBV28|TRBD2|NA|TRBJ2-7|15
CASSLRREGRYEQYF
TGTGCCAGCAGTTTAAGGCGGGAGGGCAGGTACGAGCAGTACTTC
>TRBV5-1|TRBD1|NA|TRBJ1-5|15
CASSSGTGDNQPQHF
TGCGCCAGCAGCTCGGGGACAGGGGACAATCAGCCCCAGCATTTT
>TRBV6-1|NA|NA|TRBJ1-2|16
CASSEPYRDKEYGYTF
TGTGCCAGCAGTGAACCATACCGGGACAAGGAATATGGCTACACCTTC
>TRBV3-1/TRBV3-2|TRBD2|NA|TRBJ2-2|16
CASRRLAGLNTGELFF
TGTGCCAGCAGACGACTAGCGGGACTGAACACCGGGGAGCTGTTTTTT
>TRBV7-9|NA|NA|TRBJ2-1|14
CASSPAGAHNEQFF
TGTGCCAGCAGCCCCGCAGGGGCCCACAATGAGCAGTTCTTC
>TRBV28|TRBD2|NA|TRBJ2-7|16
CASSLGGREWLYEQYF
TGTGCCAGCAGTCTAGGCGGGCGGGAGTGGTTGTACGAGCAGTACTTC
>TRBV2|TRBD2|NA|TRBJ2-7|17
CASSEALRVAGNYEQYF
TGTGCCAGCAGTGAAGCGCTTCGAGTAGCGGGCAACTACGAGCAGTACTTC
>TRBV5-4|NA|NA|TRBJ1-5|17
CASSLGGVGAGNQPQHF
TGTGCCAGCAGCTTGGGCGGCGTTGGGGCAGGCAATCAGCCCCAGCATTTT
>TRBV24-1|NA|NA|TRBJ2-3|13
CATSSDRTDTQYF
TGTGCCACCAGCTCGGACAGAACAGATACGCAGTATTTT
>TRBV7-2|TRBD1|NA|TRBJ1-5|16
CASSPDQQGVGQPQHF
TGTGCCAGCAGCCCAGATCAACAGGGGGTAGGTCAGCCCCAGCATTTT
>TRBV11-2|TRBD1|NA|TRBJ1-1|15
CASSGGTGGATEAFF
TGTGCCAGCAGCGGGGGGACAGGGGGCGCGACTGAAGCTTTCTTT
>TRBV2|TRBD2|NA|TRBJ2-1|14
CASGSGRGSNEQFF
TGTGCCAGCGGTAGCGGGAGGGGGTCCAATGAGCAGTTCTTC
>TRBV29-1|NA|NA|TRBJ1-2|15
CSVEDLGEGNYGYTF
TGCAGCGTTGAAGATCTGGGAGAGGGTAACTATGGCTACACCTTC
>TRBV27|TRBD1|NA|TRBJ2-7|15
CASSLSTGVNYEQYF
TGTGCCAGCAGTTTATCGACAGGGGTTAACTACGAGCAGTACTTC
>TRBV27|TRBD1|NA|TRBJ1-5|16
CASSLGLDRGDQPQHF
TGTGCCAGCAGTTTAGGCCTAGACAGGGGGGATCAGCCCCAGCATTTT
>TRBV19|NA|NA|TRBJ1-1|16
CASSILGVGRGTEAFF
TGTGCCAGTAGTATCTTAGGAGTGGGCAGGGGCACTGAAGCTTTCTTT
>TRBV19|NA|few|TRBJ1-5|15
CASSSWGGSNQPQHF
TGTGCCAGTAGTTCCTGGGGCGGCAGCAATCAGCCCCAGCATTTT
>TRBV6-5|NA|NA|TRBJ2-3|11
CASNMTDTQYF
TGTGCCAGTAACATGACAGATACGCAGTATTTT
>TRBV28|NA|NA|TRBJ2-1|14
CASSFVTPYNEQFF
TGTGCCAGCAGTTTTGTAACTCCCTACAATGAGCAGTTCTTC
>TRBV6-1|NA|NA|TRBJ2-1|16
CASSEAPGHLYNEQFF
TGTGCCAGCAGTGAAGCTCCGGGACACCTTTACAATGAGCAGTTCTTC
>TRBV4-1|NA|NA|TRBJ2-2|18
CASSQDLGVRTNTGELFF
TGCGCCAGCAGCCAAGATTTAGGGGTCAGAACGAACACCGGGGAGCTGTTTTTT
>TRBV15|NA|NA|TRBJ1-1|14
CATSRDRGNTEAFF
TGTGCCACCAGCAGAGATAGGGGTAACACTGAAGCTTTCTTT
>TRBV28|NA|NA|TRBJ1-3|16
CASSPPQANSGNTIYF
TGTGCCAGCAGTCCTCCCCAGGCTAACTCTGGAAACACCATATATTTT
>TRBV5-1|NA|NA|TRBJ2-5|12
CASSSYQETQYF
TGCGCCAGCAGCTCGTACCAAGAGACCCAGTACTTC